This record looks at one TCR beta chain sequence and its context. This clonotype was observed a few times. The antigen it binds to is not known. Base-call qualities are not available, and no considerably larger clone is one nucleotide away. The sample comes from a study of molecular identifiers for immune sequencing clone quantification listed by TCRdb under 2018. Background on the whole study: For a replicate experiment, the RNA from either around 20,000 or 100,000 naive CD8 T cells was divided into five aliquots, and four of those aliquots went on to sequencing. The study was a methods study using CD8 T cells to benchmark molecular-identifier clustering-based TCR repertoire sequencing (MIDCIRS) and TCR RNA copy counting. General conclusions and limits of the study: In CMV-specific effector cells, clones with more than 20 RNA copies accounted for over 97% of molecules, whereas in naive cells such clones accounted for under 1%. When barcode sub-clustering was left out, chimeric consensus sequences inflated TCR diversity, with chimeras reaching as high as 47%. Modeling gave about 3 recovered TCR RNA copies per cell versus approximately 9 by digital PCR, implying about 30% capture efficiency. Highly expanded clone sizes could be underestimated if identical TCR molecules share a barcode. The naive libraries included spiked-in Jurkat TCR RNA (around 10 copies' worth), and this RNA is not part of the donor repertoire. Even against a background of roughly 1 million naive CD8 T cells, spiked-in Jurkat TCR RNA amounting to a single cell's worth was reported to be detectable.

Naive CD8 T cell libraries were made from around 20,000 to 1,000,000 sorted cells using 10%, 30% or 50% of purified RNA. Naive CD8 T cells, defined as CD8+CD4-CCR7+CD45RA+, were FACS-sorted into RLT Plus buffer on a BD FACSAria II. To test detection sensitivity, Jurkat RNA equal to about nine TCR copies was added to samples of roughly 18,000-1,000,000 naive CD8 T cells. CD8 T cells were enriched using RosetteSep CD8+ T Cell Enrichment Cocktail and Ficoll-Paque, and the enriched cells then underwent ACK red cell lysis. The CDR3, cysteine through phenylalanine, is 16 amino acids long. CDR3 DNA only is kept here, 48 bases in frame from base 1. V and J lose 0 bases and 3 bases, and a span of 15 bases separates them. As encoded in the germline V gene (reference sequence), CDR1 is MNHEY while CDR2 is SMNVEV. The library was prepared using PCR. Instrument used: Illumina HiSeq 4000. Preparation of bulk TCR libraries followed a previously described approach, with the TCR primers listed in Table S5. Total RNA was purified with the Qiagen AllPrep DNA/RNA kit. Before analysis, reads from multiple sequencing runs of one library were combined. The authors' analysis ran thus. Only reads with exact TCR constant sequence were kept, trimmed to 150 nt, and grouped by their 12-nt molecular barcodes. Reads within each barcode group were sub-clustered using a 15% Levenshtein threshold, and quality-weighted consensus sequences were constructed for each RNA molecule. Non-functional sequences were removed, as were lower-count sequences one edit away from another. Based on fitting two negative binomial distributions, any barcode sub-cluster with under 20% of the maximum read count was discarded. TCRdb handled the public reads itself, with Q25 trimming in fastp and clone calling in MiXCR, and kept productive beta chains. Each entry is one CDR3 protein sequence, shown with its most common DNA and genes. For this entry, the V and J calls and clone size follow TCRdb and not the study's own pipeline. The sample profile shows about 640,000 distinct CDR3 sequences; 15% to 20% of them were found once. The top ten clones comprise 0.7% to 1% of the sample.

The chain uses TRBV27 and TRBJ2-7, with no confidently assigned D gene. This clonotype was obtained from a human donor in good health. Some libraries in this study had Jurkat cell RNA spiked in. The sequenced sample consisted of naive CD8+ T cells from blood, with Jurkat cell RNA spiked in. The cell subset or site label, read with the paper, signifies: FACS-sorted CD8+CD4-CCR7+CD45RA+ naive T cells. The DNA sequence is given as TGTGCCAGCAGTTTATCAGTAGAATTTGCGCACTACGAGCAGTACTTC. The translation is CASSLSVEFAHYEQYF.